There are a few counts of the clone carrying this T cell receptor beta chain. The antigen remains unidentified. Indicated time point: persistent/refractory GD, antithyroid drugs over 5 years with positive TRAb. The TCR library was made from RNA that had been extracted from PBMCs in TRIzol. The sample belongs to a study of regulatory T cells in long-lasting Graves disease. Study-level findings and limits: Those with persistent Graves' had less TCR diversity than newly diagnosed patients. Patients with persistent disease showed a bias toward TRBV28, TRBJ1-2 and TRBJ2-5.

V gave up 4 bases and J gave up 8 bases; unmatched junction bases: 10. The CDR3 is 15 amino acids. Germline assignment: CDR1 LGHNA and CDR2 YNFKEQ. Construction of TCR beta libraries relied on iRepertoire HTBI primers and on Arm-PCR targeting CDR3 regions. Using its own MiXCR run on the multiplex PCR reads, TCRdb lists one record per CDR3 protein. This sample has 400,000 to 500,000 distinct CDR3 sequences, with 21% found just once. Specimen: peripheral blood mononuclear cells (PBMCs), collected when the disease was refractory, from a patient treated with antithyroid drugs. V usage is TRBV4-2 and J usage is TRBJ1-4; 7 bases align to TRBD1. The receptor was isolated from a female donor with Graves disease. The CDR3 nucleotides are TGTGCCAGCAGCCTCCCGACAGGGACCGGGGAAAAACTGTTTTTT. Protein sequence: CASSLPTGTGEKLFF.